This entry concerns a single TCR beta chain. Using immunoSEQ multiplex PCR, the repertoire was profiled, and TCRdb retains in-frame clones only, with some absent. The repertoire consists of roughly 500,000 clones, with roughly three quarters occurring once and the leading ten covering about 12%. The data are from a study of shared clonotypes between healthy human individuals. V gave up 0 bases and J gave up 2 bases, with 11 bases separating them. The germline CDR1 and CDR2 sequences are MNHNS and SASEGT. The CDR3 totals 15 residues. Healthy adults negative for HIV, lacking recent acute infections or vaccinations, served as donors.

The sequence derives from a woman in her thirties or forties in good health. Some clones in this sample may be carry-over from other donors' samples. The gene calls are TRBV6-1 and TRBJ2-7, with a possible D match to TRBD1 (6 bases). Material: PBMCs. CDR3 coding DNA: TGTGCCAGCAGTGAAGCTACGGACAGTCCCTACGAGCAGTACTTC. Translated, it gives CASSEATDSPYEQYF.